The clone carrying this TCR beta chain was counted between two and nine times. Antigen unknown. This record comes from a study of cytomegalovirus exposure and HLA in healthy donors. Study as a whole: An analysis done earlier identified about 100 million unique TCR beta sequences from approximately 180 million T cells. Study outcomes and limitations: Accurate HLA-A and HLA-B prediction from TCR beta sequences was reported for most subjects. After further analysis at a later stage, 15,000 to 20,000 TCR beta sequences were associated with HLA alleles at 0.05 false discovery rate. V segments that were indistinguishable, TRBV6-2 and TRBV6-3 among them, were omitted from analysis.

The PCR used 60 Vbeta and 13 Jbeta primers. Only in-frame clones appear in the TCRdb table, and some are missing; sequencing was by immunoSEQ multiplex PCR. In the table there are approximately 140,000 clones, about four fifths of which are singletons. CDR3 size: 19 residues. V trimming: 2 bases; J trimming: 2 bases; junction bases outside the gene matches: 12. Germline CDR1 and CDR2: MDHEN and SYDVKM. The specimen was PBMCs. This TCR was recovered from a man aged 50-59 years in good health and CMV-seropositive. The genes are TRBV28 and TRBJ2-2; 9 bases line up with TRBD2. As DNA, the CDR3 is TGTGCCAGCAGTTTAGGATGGTCGACTAGCGGAATTAACACCGGGGAGCTGTTTTTT. This translates into CASSLGWSTSGINTGELFF.